Sequencing of this T cell receptor beta chain was carried out in a study of blood T cell repertoires in COVID-19. Study background: Specimens from acute and convalescent COVID-19 originated in the United States, Italy and Spain.

The method was immunoSEQ multiplex PCR; TCRdb's version includes in-frame clones alone and lacks a portion of them. Among 150,000 to 200,000 clones listed, 89% were seen once. Germline trimming cut 10 bases from V and 0 bases from J; bases unmatched to any gene: 11. The CDR3 contains 17 residues. Germline loops: CDR1 ENHRY, CDR2 SYGVKD. This chain links TRBV10-3 with TRBJ2-3; 12 positions agree with TRBD2. The sequence was obtained from a woman younger than 30 who had recovered from COVID-19. Sequenced material: PBMCs or T cells enriched from blood (not recorded which). CDR3 bases: TGTGCCACCGCGACTAGCGGGAGAGCCAGGAGCACAGATACGCAGTATTTT. This codes for CATATSGRARSTDTQYF.